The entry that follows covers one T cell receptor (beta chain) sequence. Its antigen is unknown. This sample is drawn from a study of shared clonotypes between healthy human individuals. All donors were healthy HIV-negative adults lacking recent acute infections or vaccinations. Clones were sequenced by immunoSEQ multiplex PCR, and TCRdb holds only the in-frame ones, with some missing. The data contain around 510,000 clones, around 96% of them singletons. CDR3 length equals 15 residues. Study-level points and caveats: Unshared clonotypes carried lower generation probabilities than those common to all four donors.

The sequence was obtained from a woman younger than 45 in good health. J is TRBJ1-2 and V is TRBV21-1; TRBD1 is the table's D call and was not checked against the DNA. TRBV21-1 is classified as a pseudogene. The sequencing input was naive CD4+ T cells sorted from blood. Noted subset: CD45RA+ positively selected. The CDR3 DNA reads TGTGCCAGCAGCAAAGCGCCGGACCCAAGGGGTGGCTACACCTTC. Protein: CASSKAPDPRGGYTF.